This T cell receptor (beta chain) was obtained from a study of beta chain features in type 1 diabetes. On the study more broadly: All samples combined gave fewer than 110 million sorted cells for examination. Study-level findings and limits: Type 1 diabetes patients had VDJ junctions that carried fewer insertions and more deletions. Within the patient group, naive, central memory and Treg TCRB repertoires appeared more similar to each other than within healthy donors. Equally in patients and controls, PCR might preferentially amplify shorter templates.

Germline-derived CDR1 and CDR2 are SNHLY and FYNNEI. J lost 6 bases, V lost 6 bases, and 7 bases had no gene match. The CDR3 is made up of 14 amino acids. In regard to this clone: Antigen unknown.

All of the isolated RNA was reverse transcribed, so expressed TCRB transcripts were sequenced. Generated by immunoSEQ multiplex PCR, the TCRdb table keeps only in-frame clones and is missing some. Among around 310,000 clones listed, approximately 11% were seen once. The rearrangement joins TRBV2 to TRBJ2-7; 11 bases line up with TRBD2. Sequences were obtained from naive CD4+ T cells from blood. This sequence was found in a woman in her twenties or thirties in good health. CDR3 coding DNA: TGTGCCAGCAGCAGACTAGCGGGATTCTTCGAGCAGTACTTC. Its protein is CASSRLAGFFEQYF.